This TCR beta chain appears in the sequencing data of a study of CXCR3-negative and CXCR3-positive naive CD8 T cells. CDR1 is DFQATT, CDR2 SNEGSKA, per germline (reference sequence). The CDR3 is 16 amino acids. TRB cDNA libraries were made by UMI-labeled 5' RACE. After re-calling the 5' RACE reads, TCRdb lists one entry per CDR3 protein, DNA absent. This table lists around 63,000 distinct CDR3 sequences. To note about this clonotype: The antigen remains unidentified.

Study-wide findings and caveats: For CXCR3-positive naive cells, TRB CDR3s were more hydrophobic than those of CXCR3-negative naive cells.

Source material: naive CXCR3+ CD8+ T cells from blood. Specified subset: CD45RO-CCR7+CD27+CD95- naive CD8+ T cells expressing CXCR3 (TNR3+). The sequence was obtained from a human donor in good health. Some clones in this sample may be carry-over from other donors' samples. The chain carries TRBV20-1 and TRBJ1-4; there is no DNA to check the TCRdb D call of TRBD1. The chain's CDR3 is CSAVDDRDRRGEKLFF.